The 18 T cell receptor beta chains given below trace back to one sample, sequenced in a study of OX40 agonist ivuxolimab in advanced cancers. Repertoires were generated with immunoSEQ multiplex PCR, while TCRdb's copy carries only in-frame clones and drops some. The sample records tens of thousands of clones, more than 80% being singletons. The sequences come from CD4+ or CD8+ T cells sorted from blood, collected in a trial of the OX40 agonist ivuxolimab. The receptors here all came from an adult with an advanced solid tumor such as melanoma, head and neck, liver or kidney cancer.

This chain connects TRBV30 to TRBJ1-5; TRBD1 matches 9 bases. The CDR3 extends over 14 amino acids. The ends lost 3 bases at V and 2 bases at J; junction bases unmatched: 2. Per the germline V gene, CDR1 is GTSNPN and CDR2 is SVGIG (reference sequence). CDR3 sequence (DNA): TGTGCCTGGAGCCGGACAGGGGGCAATCAGCCCCAGCATTTT. Translation: CAWSRTGGNQPQHF. The full variable domain, its missing parts supplied by reference TRBV30 and TRBJ1-5, is SQTIHQWPATLVQPVGSPLSLECTVEGTSNPNLYWYRQAAGRGLQLLFYSVGIGQISSEVPQNLSASRPQDRQFILSSKKLLLSDSGFYLCAWSRTGGNQPQHFGDGTRLSIL.

The V call is TRBV5-1, the J call TRBJ1-3; D might be TRBD1 (6 bases). This CDR3 comprises 15 residues. Trimming stripped 4 bases from V and 2 bases from J, with 13 bases between. Per germline, CDR1 SGHRS and CDR2 YFSETQ. In DNA, the CDR3 is TGCGCCAGCAGCCCAACAGGGTATCCTGGAAACACCATATATTTT. It codes for CASSPTGYPGNTIYF.

The chain carries TRBV5-1 and TRBJ2-3, with 8 bases aligning to TRBD2. Losses at the gene ends were 0 bases for V and 6 bases for J; bases not matched to a gene: 3. The CDR3 covers 14 residues. Germline V CDR1 and CDR2: SGHRS, YFSETQ. CDR3 loop: CASSLGTGGDTQYF. Written as DNA, the CDR3 is TGCGCCAGCAGCTTGGGGACGGGAGGGGATACGCAGTATTTT.

The CDR3 region is CATSGTGGPLGQYF. Written as DNA, the CDR3 is TGTGCCACCAGCGGGACAGGGGGCCCCCTGGGGCAGTACTTC. The chain carries TRBV15 and TRBJ2-7; 12 nucleotides align to TRBD1. This CDR3 spans 14 amino acids. Trimming removed 5 bases from V and 9 bases from J; junction bases left unmatched: 8. The germline CDR1 and CDR2 sequences are LNHNV and YYDKDF (reference sequence). The full variable domain, rest sourced from reference TRBV15 and TRBJ2-7, is DAMVIQNPRYQVTQFGKPVTLSCSQTLNHNVMYWYQQKSSQAPKLLFHYYDKDFNNEADTPDNFQSRRPNTSFCFLDIRSPGLGDTAMYLCATSGTGGPLGQYFGPGTRLTVT.

The rearrangement uses TRBV7-9 and TRBJ2-7; D perhaps matches TRBD2 (5 bases). Trimming shortened V by 5 bases and J by 3 bases, and 8 bases separated the two germline ends. The CDR3 has 12 residues. From germline, CDR1 is SEHNR and CDR2 FQNEAQ (reference sequence). The CDR3 DNA reads as TGTGCCAGCAGCCGCAGCGGCTACGAGCAGTACTTC. Residues: CASSRSGYEQYF.

This clone was seen a few times. The V gene is TRBV6-6, the J gene TRBJ2-7; the match to TRBD2 covers 13 bases. Germline-derived CDR1 and CDR2 are MNHNY and SVGAGI (reference sequence). J lost 4 bases, V lost 5 bases, and 5 bases had no gene match. The CDR3 has 15 amino acids. CDR3 sequence (DNA): TGTGCCAGCAGTAAACAGACTAGCGGGAGGTACGAGCAGTACTTC. This translates into CASSKQTSGRYEQYF.

The chain joins TRBV5-1 to TRBJ1-6; 7 positions match TRBD1. V lost 2 bases, J lost 8 bases, and 7 bases stayed unmatched. Germline CDR1 is SGHRS and CDR2 is YFSETQ. The CDR3 loop spans 15 amino acids. CDR3 residues: CASSLETGIDSPLHF. CDR3 coding DNA: TGCGCCAGCAGCTTAGAGACAGGGATTGATTCACCCCTCCACTTT. Full variable domain (rest looked up from reference TRBV5-1 and TRBJ1-6): KAGVTQTPRYLIKTRGQQVTLSCSPISGHRSVSWYQQTPGQGLQFLFEYFSETQRNKGNFPGRFSGRQFSNSRSEMNVSTLELGDSALYLCASSLETGIDSPLHFGNGTRLTVT.

V is TRBV5-1 and J is TRBJ2-5, with 11 bases matching TRBD2. This CDR3 is 13 amino acids long. Germline values: CDR1 SGHRS, CDR2 YFSETQ. V trimming: 7 bases; J trimming: 5 bases; junction bases outside the gene matches: 4. The CDR3 protein is CASVASGGETQYF. CDR3 nucleotide sequence: TGCGCCAGCGTGGCTAGCGGGGGGGAGACCCAGTACTTC.

V and J are TRBV7-9 and TRBJ1-6, with D maybe TRBD1 (5 bases). The germline V gene encodes CDR1 SEHNR and CDR2 FQNEAQ (reference sequence). This CDR3 is 14 amino acids long. The ends were cut back, 4 bases at V and 8 bases at J, with 12 bases in the middle. CDR3 sequence: CASSSGTGDSPLHF. In nucleotides, the CDR3 is TGTGCCAGCAGCTCAGGGACGGGCGATTCACCCCTCCACTTT.

This sequence joins TRBV13 and TRBJ2-5; 9 nucleotides agree with TRBD1. Germline CDR1 and CDR2: PRHDT and FYEKMQ (reference sequence). The CDR3 extends over 14 amino acids. Germline trimming cut 5 bases from V and 5 bases from J; bases unmatched to any gene: 6. The CDR3 sequence is CASSPLTGGETQYF. CDR3 bases: TGTGCCAGCAGCCCCCTGACAGGGGGGGAGACCCAGTACTTC.

This sequence joins TRBV7-8 and TRBJ2-4; the match to TRBD1 covers 7 bases. Germline loops: CDR1 SGHVS, CDR2 FQNEAQ. The CDR3 sequence is 15 residues long. The ends lost 5 bases at V and 8 bases at J; junction bases unmatched: 12. The CDR3 DNA reads TGTGCCAGCAGCGTATCCGGGACAGAAAATTACATTCAGTACTTC. As protein: CASSVSGTENYIQYF.

This chain joins TRBV9 and TRBJ2-1; 11 bases line up with TRBD2. Germline V gives CDR1 SGDLS, CDR2 YYNGEE. The length of the CDR3 is 15 residues. V was pared by 1 base and J by 4 bases, with 1 base of the junction left unmatched. The CDR3 region is CASSVTSGSYNEQFF. CDR3 nucleotide sequence: TGTGCCAGCAGCGTAACTAGCGGGAGTTACAATGAGCAGTTCTTC.

The V and J genes are TRBV6-6 and TRBJ2-3; 7 bases align to TRBD1. The V gene end was trimmed by 7 bases and the J gene end by 8 bases; junction bases not matched to a gene: 6. The CDR3 contains 12 residues. The germline CDR1 and CDR2 sequences are MNHNY and SVGAGI (reference sequence). The DNA of the CDR3 is TGTGCCAGCACCACAGGGGTGGGTACGCAGTATTTT. Translation gives CASTTGVGTQYF.

The V and J genes are TRBV18 and TRBJ1-2, with D perhaps matching TRBD1 (6 bases). This CDR3 comprises 13 residues. V shed 4 bases and J shed 2 bases, with 8 bases lying between them. Germline assignment: CDR1 KGHSH and CDR2 LQKENI. Here the CDR3 reads CASSRDTNYGYTF. The CDR3 DNA follows: TGTGCCAGCTCACGGGACACCAACTATGGCTACACCTTC.

The J gene is TRBJ2-7, the V gene TRBV18; TRBD2 might be the D (6 bases). The CDR3 is made up of 13 amino acids. CDR1 and CDR2 (germline): KGHSH, LQKENI. The germline V and J ends were trimmed by 4 bases and 6 bases, with 13 bases remaining between them. The CDR3: CASSQGGRGEQYF. CDR3 nucleotides: TGTGCCAGCTCACAGGGAGGTCGGGGCGAGCAGTACTTC.

The genes are TRBV28 and TRBJ1-5; no reliable D call. Trimming removed 6 bases from V and 9 bases from J, with 18 bases in between. The CDR3 has 14 residues. Germline V gene data show CDR1 as MDHEN and CDR2 as SYDVKM. The DNA for the CDR3 is TGTGCCAGCAGCCCTGTCGGGGATCGGAGGCCCCAGCATTTT. This translates into CASSPVGDRRPQHF.

This chain connects TRBV18 to TRBJ1-4; the D gene is possibly TRBD1 (6 bases). CDR1 is KGHSH, CDR2 LQKENI, per germline. Trimming took off 6 bases at V and 14 bases at J, with 19 bases between the two ends. CDR3 length: 13 amino acids. The CDR3 DNA reads as TGTGCCAGCTCCAACACGGGGGCGGCGAAGCTGTTTTTT. Protein: CASSNTGAAKLFF.

The chain links TRBV18 to TRBJ2-5; TRBD1 might be the D (5 bases). CDR1 is KGHSH, CDR2 LQKENI, per germline. The CDR3 spans 16 residues. V lost 1 base and J 5 bases, leaving 17 bases between the germline ends. The CDR3 here is CASSPRVPGPEETQYF. DNA for the CDR3: TGTGCCAGCTCACCACGCGTGCCAGGGCCCGAGGAGACCCAGTACTTC. Full variable domain (rest looked up from reference TRBV18 and TRBJ2-5): NAGVMQNPRHLVRRRGQEARLRCSPMKGHSHVYWYRQLPEEGLKFMVYLQKENIIDESGMPKERFSAEFPKEGPSILRIQQVVRGDSAAYFCASSPRVPGPEETQYFGPGTRLLVL.